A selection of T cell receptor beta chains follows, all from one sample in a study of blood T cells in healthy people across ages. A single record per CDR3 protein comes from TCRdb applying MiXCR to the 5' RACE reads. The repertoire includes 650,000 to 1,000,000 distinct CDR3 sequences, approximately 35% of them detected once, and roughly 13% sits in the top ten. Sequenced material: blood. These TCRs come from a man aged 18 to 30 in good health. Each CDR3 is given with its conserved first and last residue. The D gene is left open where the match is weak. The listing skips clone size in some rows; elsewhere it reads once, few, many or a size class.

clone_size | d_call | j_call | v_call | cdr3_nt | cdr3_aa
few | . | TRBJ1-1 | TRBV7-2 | TGTGCCAGCAGCTTAAATCGGGTCTCTGAAGCTTTCTTT | CASSLNRVSEAFF
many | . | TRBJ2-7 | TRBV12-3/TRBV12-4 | TGTGCCAGCAGTCTCGACAGGTACGAGCAGTACTTC | CASSLDRYEQYF
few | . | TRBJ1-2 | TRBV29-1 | TGCAGCGCACCACTTTGGGGGGGAGGTAGTGATGGCTACACCTTC | CSAPLWGGGSDGYTF
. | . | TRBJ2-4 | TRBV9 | TGTGCCAGCAGCGTAGTCGGGGATAGGGACATTCAGTACTTC | CASSVVGDRDIQYF
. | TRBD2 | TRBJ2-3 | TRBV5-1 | TGCGCCAGCAGCTTTACTAGCGGGGGGACCACAGATACGCAGTATTTT | CASSFTSGGTTDTQYF
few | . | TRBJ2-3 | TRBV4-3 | TGCGCCAGCAGCCAAGATCCTGGGGGGAGCACAGATACGCAGTATTTT | CASSQDPGGSTDTQYF
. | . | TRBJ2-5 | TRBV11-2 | TGTGGGAGCAGCGACCAAGAGACCCAGTACTTC | CGSSDQETQYF
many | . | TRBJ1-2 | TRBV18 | TGTGCCAGCTCACCTCGACAGGCTACAGCCTTCTATGGCTACACCTTC | CASSPRQATAFYGYTF
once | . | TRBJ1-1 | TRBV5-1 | TGCGCCAGCAGCTTGTTAACAGGATTGAACACTGAAGCTTTCTTT | CASSLLTGLNTEAFF
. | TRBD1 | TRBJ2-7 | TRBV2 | TGTTCCAGCAGTGAAAGGACAGGCATAACCTACGAGCAGTACTTC | CSSSERTGITYEQYF
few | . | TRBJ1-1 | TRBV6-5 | TGTGCCAGCAGTTACTCGAAGGGGAACACTGAAGCTTTCTTT | CASSYSKGNTEAFF
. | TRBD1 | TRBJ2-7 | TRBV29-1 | TGCAGCGTGGGGGGACAGGGGCCTTGCGAGCGGTACTTC | CSVGGQGPCERYF
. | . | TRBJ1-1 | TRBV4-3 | TGCGCCAGCAGCCAAGATGATCGGAACACTGAAGCTTTCTTT | CASSQDDRNTEAFF
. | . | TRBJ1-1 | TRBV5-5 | TGTGCCAGCAGCCTAACTTCGCAGACTAACACTGAAGCTTTCTTT | CASSLTSQTNTEAFF
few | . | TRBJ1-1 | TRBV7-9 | TGTGCCAGCAGCTCGGACGCGGAGGCTGAAGCTTTCTTT | CASSSDAEAEAFF
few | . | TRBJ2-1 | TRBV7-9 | TGTGCCAGCAGCTTAGGAAGGGAGCCGGATGAGCAGTTCTTC | CASSLGREPDEQFF
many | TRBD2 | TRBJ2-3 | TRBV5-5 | TGTGCCAGCAGCTTGGCCTGGAGCGGGGGACACACAGATACGCAGTATTTT | CASSLAWSGGHTDTQYF
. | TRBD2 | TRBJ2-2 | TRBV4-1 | TGCGCCAGCAGCCAATCTTGGACTAGCGGGGGGGCGAACGGGGAGCTGTTTTTT | CASSQSWTSGGANGELFF
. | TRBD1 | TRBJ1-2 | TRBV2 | TGTGCCAGCACCCGTGACAGGGAACGCTATGGCCACACCTTC | CASTRDRERYGHTF
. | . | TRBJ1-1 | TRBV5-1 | TGCGCCAGCAGCTTGACCGGAAGGAACACTGAAGCTTTCTTT | CASSLTGRNTEAFF
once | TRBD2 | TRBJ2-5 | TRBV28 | TGTGCCAGTGCCGGGAGGAGTGGGGCTAAAGAGACCCAGTACTTC | CASAGRSGAKETQYF
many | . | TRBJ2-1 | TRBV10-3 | TGTGCATCACGCGGGGTCGACAATGAGCAGTTCTTC | CASRGVDNEQFF
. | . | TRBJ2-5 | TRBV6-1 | TGTGCCAGCAGTGAAAGCGGGACAGAACAAGAGACCCAGTACTTC | CASSESGTEQETQYF
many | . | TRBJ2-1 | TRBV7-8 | TGTGCCAGCAGCTCAAACAGGGAGTACTTGGACAATGAGCAGTTCTTC | CASSSNREYLDNEQFF
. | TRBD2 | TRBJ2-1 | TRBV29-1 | TGCAGCGTCCTCGGACTAGCAGATTACAATAAGCAGTTCTTC | CSVLGLADYNKQFF
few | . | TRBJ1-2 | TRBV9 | TGTGCCAGCAGCGTACGGATTGGGCAACCTAACTATGGCTACACCTTC | CASSVRIGQPNYGYTF
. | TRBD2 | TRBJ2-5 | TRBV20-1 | TGCAGTGCTGAGACTAGCGGGGGGGCAGAGGAGCAGTACTTC | CSAETSGGAEEQYF
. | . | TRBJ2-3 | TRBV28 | TGTGCCAGCCAGGTTGGCACAGATACGCAGTATTTT | CASQVGTDTQYF
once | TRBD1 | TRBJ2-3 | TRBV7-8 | TGTGCCAGCAGCTTTCGGACAGGGGACACAGATACGCAGTATTTT | CASSFRTGDTDTQYF
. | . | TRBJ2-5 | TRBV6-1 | TGTGCCAGCAGTGAAGCGCGTGGGCAACTAGTCAGGGAGACCCAGTACTTC | CASSEARGQLVRETQYF
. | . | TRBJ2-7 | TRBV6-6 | TGTGCCAGCAGTTATGCGTGGGGGAACGAGCAGTACTTC | CASSYAWGNEQYF
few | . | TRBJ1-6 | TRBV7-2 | TGTGCCAGCAGCGTGGTAGTCAGGGGTAATTCACCCCTCCACTTT | CASSVVVRGNSPLHF
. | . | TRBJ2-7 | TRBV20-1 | TGCAGTGCTAGAATGGGGGGTTCCTACGAGCAGTACTTC | CSARMGGSYEQYF
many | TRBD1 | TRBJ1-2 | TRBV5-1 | TGCGCCAGCAGTTCGAGACAGGGTGCGAACTATGGCTACACCTTC | CASSSRQGANYGYTF
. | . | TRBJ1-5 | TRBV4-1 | TGCGCCAGCAGCCCAGGAAGGGGGGTCCTTCAGCCCCAGCATTTT | CASSPGRGVLQPQHF
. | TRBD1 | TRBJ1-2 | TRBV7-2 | TGTGCCAGCAGCTTGGACAGGGATTTAAGTGGCTACACCTTC | CASSLDRDLSGYTF
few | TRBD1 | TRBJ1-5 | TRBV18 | TGTGCCAGCTCACCGACCTTGGACAGGGCGCAGCCCCAGCATTTT | CASSPTLDRAQPQHF
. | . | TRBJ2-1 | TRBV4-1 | TGCGCCAGCGGCCAAGTGGTTGTGATGGACAATGAGCAGTTCTTC | CASGQVVVMDNEQFF
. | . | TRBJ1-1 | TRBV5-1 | TGCGCCAGCAGCTTACTTCCTGGACAGACTGAAGCTTTCTTT | CASSLLPGQTEAFF
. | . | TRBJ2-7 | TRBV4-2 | TGTGCCAGCAGCCCCACCGGCAGGTCTGAAAGTGGTGAGCAGTACTTC | CASSPTGRSESGEQYF